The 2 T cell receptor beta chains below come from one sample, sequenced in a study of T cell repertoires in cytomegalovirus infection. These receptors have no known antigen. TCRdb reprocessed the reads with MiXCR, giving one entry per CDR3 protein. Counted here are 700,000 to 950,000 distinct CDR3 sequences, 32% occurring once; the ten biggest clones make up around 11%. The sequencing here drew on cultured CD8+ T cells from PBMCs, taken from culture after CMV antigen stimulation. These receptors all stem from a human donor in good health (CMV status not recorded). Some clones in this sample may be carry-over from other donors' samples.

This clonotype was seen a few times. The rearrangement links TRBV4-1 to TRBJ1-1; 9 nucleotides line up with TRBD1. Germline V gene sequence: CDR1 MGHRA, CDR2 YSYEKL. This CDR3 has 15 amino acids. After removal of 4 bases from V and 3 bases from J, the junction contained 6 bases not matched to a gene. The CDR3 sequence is CASSRPGQGYTEAFF. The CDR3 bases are TGCGCCAGCAGCCGCCCGGGACAGGGTTACACTGAAGCTTTCTTT.

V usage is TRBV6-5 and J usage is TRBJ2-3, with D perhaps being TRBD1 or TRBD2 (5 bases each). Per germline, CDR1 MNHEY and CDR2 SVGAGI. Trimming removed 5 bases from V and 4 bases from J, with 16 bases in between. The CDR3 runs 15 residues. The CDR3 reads CASSLRTGTSDTQYF. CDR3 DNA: TGTGCCAGCAGTCTACGGACGGGGACCTCAGATACGCAGTATTTT.